Listed here are 21 T cell receptor beta chains from one sample, sequenced in a study of blood T cell repertoires in COVID-19. Clones were read by immunoSEQ multiplex PCR, and TCRdb kept only the in-frame ones, dropping some. The sample consists of around 140,000 clones, 65% to 90% of them appearing once. Input material: peripheral blood. The receptor source for this set is a woman aged 55-69 years with active or convalescent COVID-19.

This clone was seen a single time. The chain is built from TRBV5-1 and TRBJ2-5; D is perhaps TRBD1 (5 bases). There are 16 residues in the CDR3. Germline CDR1 is SGHRS and CDR2 is YFSETQ. V was cut by 0 bases and J by 3 bases, with 15 bases left in between. The CDR3 nucleotides read TGCGCCAGCAGCTTGGCCGGCAGGGTGTCCGAAGAGACCCAGTACTTC. It is translated as CASSLAGRVSEETQYF.

This rearrangement joins TRBV10-2 to TRBJ1-2; 9 bases fit TRBD1. V shed 0 bases and J 4 bases; nucleotides not matched to a gene: 3. The germline gives CDR1 WSHSY, CDR2 SAAADI. The CDR3 contains 15 residues. CDR3 nucleotides: TGCGCCAGCAGTGAGTCGACAGGGGGATTCTATGGCTACACCTTC. Its translation is CASSESTGGFYGYTF.

This sequence joins TRBV18 and TRBJ1-6, with D possibly matching TRBD1 (5 bases). The CDR3 runs to 16 residues. V gave up 1 base and J gave up 10 bases, with 17 bases separating them. Germline-derived CDR1 and CDR2 are KGHSH and LQKENI. CDR3: CASSPRGEGAESPLHF. The CDR3 DNA reads as TGTGCCAGCTCACCACGGGGGGAAGGTGCGGAATCACCCCTCCACTTT.

The chain uses TRBV28 and TRBJ1-4, with 8 bases matching TRBD1. This CDR3 spans 15 amino acids. Germline CDR1 reads MDHEN; CDR2 reads SYDVKM. With V trimmed by 6 bases and J by 8 bases, 11 bases remained unmatched. The CDR3 DNA reads as TGTGCCAGCAGACCCCAGGGGGCGGGTAGAGAAAAACTGTTTTTT. It translates to CASRPQGAGREKLFF.

The chain employs TRBV5-1 and TRBJ2-1; 12 bases line up with TRBD2. Germline V gene sequence: CDR1 SGHRS, CDR2 YFSETQ. Germline trimming cut 1 base from V and 8 bases from J; bases unmatched to any gene: 13. This CDR3 comprises 18 residues. This CDR3 is CASSLRSASGGAIDEQFF. The DNA for the CDR3 is TGCGCCAGCAGCTTGCGGTCGGCTAGCGGGGGGGCTATCGATGAGCAGTTCTTC.

A few counts support this clone. The CDR3 DNA is TGTGCCAGCAGCTCTAGACGGGAGAATGAAAAACTGTTTTTT. Translating gives CASSSRRENEKLFF. V and J are TRBV7-9 and TRBJ1-4; D gene unclear. Trimming cost V 4 bases and J 5 bases, with 11 bases left between them. CDR3 length equals 14 residues. Looked up from germline, CDR1 is SEHNR and CDR2 is FQNEAQ (reference sequence). Full variable domain (rest looked up from reference TRBV7-9 and TRBJ1-4): DTGVSQNPRHKITKRGQNVTFRCDPISEHNRLYWYRQTLGQGPEFLTYFQNEAQLEKSRLLSDRFSAERPKGSFSTLEIQRTEQGDSAMYLCASSSRRENEKLFFGSGTQLSVL.

This chain joins TRBV10-1 and TRBJ2-7; 7 nucleotides line up with TRBD2. Germline V gene data show CDR1 as WNHNN and CDR2 as SYGVQD (reference sequence). The CDR3 spans 16 residues. V gave up 0 bases and J gave up 3 bases; unmatched junction bases: 8. The CDR3 nucleotides read TGCGCCAGCAGTGAGTCGCGGGAGTTGATAAACTACGAGCAGTACTTC. It is translated as CASSESRELINYEQYF.

This clone appeared once. J is TRBJ1-2 and V is TRBV7-9; D is undetermined. Trimming pared 5 bases from V and 8 bases from J, leaving 15 bases between. Germline loops: CDR1 SEHNR, CDR2 FQNEAQ (reference sequence). The CDR3 runs 13 residues. The CDR3 is CASSRGNQGGYTF. CDR3 DNA sequence: TGTGCCAGCAGCCGCGGGAACCAAGGGGGCTACACCTTC.

This chain uses TRBV10-3 with TRBJ1-4, with 9 bases matching TRBD1. CDR1 is ENHRY and CDR2 is SYGVKD in the germline V gene. The V segment lost 3 bases and the J segment 4 bases; nucleotides outside the gene matches: 9. This CDR3 is built from 17 residues. The DNA for the CDR3 is TGTGCCATCAGTGACCATCGACCGGGACAGGGTAATGAAAAACTGTTTTTT. Encoded protein: CAISDHRPGQGNEKLFF.

The CDR3 region is CASSYGLAGGLYNEQFF. CDR3 nucleotides: TGTGCCAGCAGTTACGGACTAGCGGGAGGACTCTACAATGAGCAGTTCTTC. The V gene is TRBV11-3, the J gene TRBJ2-1; 14 bases align to TRBD2. Germline CDR1 SGHNT, CDR2 YENEEA. V trimming: 6 bases; J trimming: 3 bases; junction bases outside the gene matches: 7. This CDR3 region has 17 residues.

The V and J genes are TRBV5-1 and TRBJ1-3; TRBD1 matches at 7 bases. With 4 bases clipped from V and 8 bases from J, the junction kept 12 bases outside the gene matches. This CDR3 contains 15 residues. CDR1 is SGHRS and CDR2 is YFSETQ in the germline V gene. CDR3 sequence (DNA): TGCGCCAGCAGCGCCCAACAGGGGAAGGGCGACACCATATATTTT. This sequence encodes CASSAQQGKGDTIYF.

The CDR3: CASSLEAQGVEAFF. The CDR3 nucleotides read TGTGCCAGCAGCTTAGAGGCACAGGGGGTTGAAGCTTTCTTT. J is TRBJ1-1 and V is TRBV7-9; 8 bases are a match to TRBD1. Germline assignment: CDR1 SEHNR and CDR2 FQNEAQ (reference sequence). J gave up 7 bases and V 1 base, and 5 bases lay outside the gene matches. This CDR3 spans 14 amino acids.

The chain uses TRBV30 and TRBJ2-7, with 10 nucleotides matching TRBD2. CDR1 and CDR2 (germline): GTSNPN, SVGIG (reference sequence). This CDR3 region has 14 residues. V trimming: 5 bases; J trimming: 5 bases; junction bases outside the gene matches: 9. In DNA, the CDR3 is TGTGCCTGGTCAACCGGGACTAGCGTCGACGAGCAGTACTTC. Its translation is CAWSTGTSVDEQYF.

V and J are TRBV29-1 and TRBJ1-5; D is possibly TRBD1 (5 bases). This CDR3 comprises 14 residues. Looked up from germline, CDR1 is SQVTM and CDR2 is ANQGSEA. V lost 0 bases and J 4 bases, leaving 10 bases between the germline ends. Written as DNA, the CDR3 is TGCAGCGTTGAAGAGGGGGGGAAGAATCAGCCCCAGCATTTT. It encodes CSVEEGGKNQPQHF.

This sequence joins TRBV7-3 and TRBJ1-3; D is unclear. Trimming took 5 bases from V and 0 from J, leaving 14 bases between them. There are 16 residues in the CDR3. Germline V gene data show CDR1 as SGHTA and CDR2 as FQGTGA. This chain's CDR3 is CASSQNLPSSGNTIYF. The DNA of the CDR3 is TGTGCCAGCAGCCAAAACCTCCCGAGCTCTGGAAACACCATATATTTT.

V and J are TRBV6-5 and TRBJ2-2; D possibly corresponds to TRBD1 (6 bases). Germline-derived CDR1 and CDR2 are MNHEY and SVGAGI. Trimming removed 6 bases at V and 5 bases at J, with 13 bases between. CDR3 length: 14 amino acids. CDR3 DNA: TGTGCCAGCAGCCTACAGGGTAATACCGGGGAGCTGTTTTTT. Protein product: CASSLQGNTGELFF.

About this clone: A read error may produce the germline difference seen at one junction end. The chain uses TRBV3-1 (or the pseudogene TRBV3-2) and TRBJ2-4; 12 bases agree with TRBD2. The CDR3 is made up of 13 amino acids. Germline V CDR1 and CDR2: LGHDT, YNNKEL (reference sequence). The CDR3 nucleotides are TGTGCCAGCAGCGAAGGACTAGCGGGGACTTTGGACTTC. Its translation: CASSEGLAGTLDF.

The chain couples TRBV30 to TRBJ2-7, with D tentatively TRBD2 (6 bases). The germline V gene encodes CDR1 GTSNPN and CDR2 SVGIG (reference sequence). The germline V and J ends were trimmed by 0 bases and 0 bases, with 9 bases remaining between them. The CDR3 has 14 amino acids. CDR3 in DNA: TGTGCCTGGAGTGTATCTAGCGCCTCCTACGAGCAGTACTTC. It encodes CAWSVSSASYEQYF.

The chain employs TRBV2 and TRBJ1-5, with 9 bases that match TRBD1. This CDR3 comprises 15 residues. The V segment lost 2 bases and the J segment 4 bases; nucleotides outside the gene matches: 3. Germline CDR1 reads SNHLY; CDR2 reads FYNNEI. The CDR3, as DNA: TGTGCCAGCAGTGAAAGGACAGGGGAGAATCAGCCCCAGCATTTT. Protein sequence: CASSERTGENQPQHF.

This clone showed up just a few times. This sequence joins TRBV6-1 and TRBJ1-2, with 10 nucleotides matching TRBD1. The CDR3 contains 18 residues. Germline CDR1 MNHNS, CDR2 SASEGT. With 2 bases clipped from V and 12 bases from J, the junction kept 21 bases outside the gene matches. The CDR3 nucleotides read TGTGCCAGCAGTGAATACCACATCCCGGGACAGGGGAATGTTTTAAACACCTTC. As protein: CASSEYHIPGQGNVLNTF.

In this sample, this clone turned up a few times. The gene calls are TRBV11-2 and TRBJ2-1; 8 positions match TRBD2. Trimming removed 1 base from V and 0 bases from J; junction bases left unmatched: 2. This CDR3 is built from 16 residues. The germline CDR1 and CDR2 sequences are SGHAT and FQNNGV. The CDR3 spells CASSLVAGSSYNEQFF. In DNA, the CDR3 is TGTGCCAGCAGCTTAGTAGCGGGGAGCTCCTACAATGAGCAGTTCTTC.